Detailed here is one TCR beta chain. Its specificity is unknown. The sample originates from a study of cytomegalovirus exposure and HLA in healthy donors. General study results and limits: Segments of the TCR beta V type were, in most cases, productive about 90% or about 30% of the time in an earlier analysis.

60 Vbeta and 13 Jbeta primers were used in PCR. Authors' data handling: The authors later counted 65 million to 80 million unique TCR beta chains, 9.5 million to 13 million of them shared. The data were produced by immunoSEQ multiplex PCR, yet TCRdb's version contains in-frame clones alone and is incomplete. The V and J calls and clone size are taken from that table; D and trimming were inferred from the DNA. The repertoire includes about 130,000 clones, about four fifths of them detected once, and approximately 4.8% sits in the top ten. V shed 2 bases and J shed 0 bases, with 11 bases lying between them. There are 15 residues in the CDR3. Germline V gene lookup returns CDR1 MNHNS and CDR2 SASEGT.

This clonotype originated in a man younger than 40 in good health. Sequencing was done on a sample of PBMCs. V is TRBV6-1 and J is TRBJ2-7, with D possibly matching TRBD1 (5 bases). The CDR3 is CASSESARGSYEQYF. DNA of the CDR3: TGTGCCAGCAGTGAATCAGCAAGGGGCTCCTACGAGCAGTACTTC.